This TCR beta chain was sequenced in a study of CD8 T cells in Susac syndrome. For the study at large: The Susac syndrome patients were therapy-naive, on corticosteroids, or on intravenous immunoglobulin alone at blood draw.

RNA, at about 0.45 to 1 ug, was reverse transcribed with random hexamers. TCR beta CDR3 was amplified by immunoSEQ covering 54 Vbeta and 13 Jbeta. TCRdb reprocessed the immunoSEQ multiplex PCR reads with MiXCR, giving one entry per CDR3 protein. The sample lists around 200,000 distinct CDR3 sequences, around 94% occurring once. Trimming removed 4 bases from V and 1 base from J, with 8 bases in between. This CDR3 is built from 13 residues. Germline loops: CDR1 ENHRY, CDR2 SYGVKD. Study observations and caveats: The study recognized that the number of individuals in its TCR sequencing and HLA analysis was relatively small.

Concerning this clonotype itself: Its antigen is undetermined.

Each Susac syndrome patient had definite or probable disease by recently defined criteria. The specimen sequenced was CD4+ T cells from PBMCs. J is TRBJ2-7 and V is TRBV10-3; D gene uncertain. The TCR sequence derives from a human donor with Susac syndrome. The CDR3 here is CAISAYGSYEQYF. CDR3 nucleotide sequence: TGTGCCATCAGTGCTTACGGATCCTACGAGCAGTACTTC.